This passage covers 30 T cell receptor beta chains from one sample sequenced in a study of graft-versus-host responses after intestinal transplantation. Some clones are missing from TCRdb's copy, which holds only in-frame ones; the method was immunoSEQ multiplex PCR. The sample holds roughly 46,000 clones, approximately 92% seen once. Sequencing used PBMCs, obtained around 820 days after a first intestinal transplant, on the day of a second. These TCRs come from a human patient who received an intestinal transplant, so some T cells may come from the graft donor.

This rearrangement joins TRBV29-1 to TRBJ2-7, with 15 bases that match TRBD2. The V segment lost 6 bases and the J segment 0 bases; nucleotides outside the gene matches: 3. The CDR3 runs 15 residues. Germline V gene sequence: CDR1 SQVTM, CDR2 ANQGSEA. The CDR3 sequence: CSVGTSGRSSYEQYF. CDR3 DNA sequence: TGCAGCGTGGGGACTAGCGGGAGGAGCTCCTACGAGCAGTACTTC.

The V and J genes are TRBV9 and TRBJ1-2, with 10 bases identical to TRBD1. CDR1 is SGDLS and CDR2 is YYNGEE in the germline V gene. Trimming took 4 bases from V and 6 from J; bases not matched to a gene: 18. The CDR3 is 18 amino acids. The CDR3, as DNA: TGTGCCAGCAGCCCCCACCCAGGGACAGGGGCGGCGGGGAATGGCTACACCTTC. It translates to CASSPHPGTGAAGNGYTF.

This clone appeared once. The chain couples TRBV9 to TRBJ2-7; the D gene is possibly TRBD1 (5 bases). Germline CDR1 reads SGDLS; CDR2 reads YYNGEE. The V gene lost 0 bases and the J gene lost 5 bases, with 12 bases spanning the gap. The CDR3 loop spans 14 amino acids. The CDR3 protein is CASSVGGIMDEQYF. In DNA, the CDR3 is TGTGCCAGCAGCGTAGGGGGCATAATGGACGAGCAGTACTTC.

The sample holds one count of this clone. The genes are TRBV7-3 and TRBJ2-2, with D tentatively TRBD2 (5 bases). The CDR3 runs to 12 residues. Between the trimmed V and J ends, which lost 4 bases and 6 bases, there was a span of 6 bases. CDR1 is SGHTA, CDR2 FQGTGA, per germline. CDR3 DNA: TGTGCCAGCAGCTCGGAGGCCGGGGAGCTGTTTTTT. It specifies CASSSEAGELFF. Filled out from reference TRBV7-3 and TRBJ2-2, the complete variable domain reads GAGVSQTPSNKVTEKGKYVELRCDPISGHTALYWYRQSLGQGPEFLIYFQGTGAADDSGLPNDRFFAVRPEGSVSTLKIQRTERGDSAVYLCASSSEAGELFFGEGSRLTVL.

V is TRBV19 and J is TRBJ1-2; D may be TRBD1 (5 bases). The CDR3 sequence is 14 residues long. Trimming removed 7 bases at V and 2 bases at J, with 14 bases between. The germline CDR1 and CDR2 sequences are LNHDA and SQIVND (reference sequence). The CDR3 loop is CASTKTTANYGYTF. In DNA form, the CDR3 reads TGTGCCAGTACCAAAACGACAGCGAACTATGGCTACACCTTC.

The chain is built from TRBV9 and TRBJ2-2, with TRBD2 identical over 7 bases. The CDR3 covers 17 residues. In germline, CDR1 is SGDLS, CDR2 YYNGEE. V gave up 1 base and J gave up 2 bases; unmatched junction bases: 8. CDR3 coding DNA: TGTGCCAGCAGCGTAAGTCGGGGGACTACCAACACCGGGGAGCTGTTTTTT. This sequence encodes CASSVSRGTTNTGELFF.

This clone has a single count. At one of its ends the junction is not consistent with the germline gene, which may arise from a read error. The V gene is TRBV10-3, the J gene TRBJ2-1; D not resolved. Germline CDR1 and CDR2: ENHRY and SYGVKD. This CDR3 region has 10 residues. The CDR3: CAIGDYEQFF. The CDR3 nucleotides are TGTGCCATCGGTGACTATGAGCAGTTCTTC.

The V gene is TRBV29-1, the J gene TRBJ2-1; 7 bases map to TRBD1. This CDR3 is built from 14 residues. V gave up 3 bases and J gave up 8 bases; unmatched junction bases: 10. The germline CDR1 and CDR2 sequences are SQVTM and ANQGSEA. CDR3 in amino acids: CSVDKGAGADEQFF. The CDR3 DNA sequence: TGCAGCGTTGACAAGGGGGCCGGCGCGGATGAGCAGTTCTTC.

A word on this clone: Given the absence of the conserved phenylalanine or tryptophan at the CDR3 end, a read error is likely. The chain links TRBV5-1 to TRBJ2-7, with 8 bases fitting TRBD2. The CDR3 loop spans 17 amino acids. Germline CDR1 is SGHRS and CDR2 is YFSETQ. The junction had 11 bases not matched to a gene; V was cut back by 0 bases and J by 3 bases. The CDR3 bases are TGCGCCAGCAGCTTGGCTCTCCTCCCTCGGGGGGGCTACGAGCAGTACCTC. This codes for CASSLALLPRGGYEQYL.

This clone was counted between two and nine times. The chain is built from TRBV6-5 and TRBJ2-1; 7 bases fit TRBD1. CDR1 and CDR2 (germline): MNHEY, SVGAGI. The CDR3 extends over 14 amino acids. Germline trimming cut 2 bases from V and 3 bases from J; bases unmatched to any gene: 1. CDR3 in DNA: TGTGCCAGCAGTTACGGGGACAGCTACAATGAGCAGTTCTTC. It encodes CASSYGDSYNEQFF.

This sequence joins TRBV5-6 and TRBJ2-7, with TRBD1 as a possible D gene (6 bases). There are 16 residues in the CDR3. Per the germline V gene, CDR1 is SGHDT and CDR2 is YYEEEE. V gave up 2 bases and J gave up 3 bases, with 18 bases separating them. The CDR3 here is CASSFPVAQGRYEQYF. In nucleotides, the CDR3 is TGTGCCAGCAGCTTCCCTGTAGCACAGGGACGCTACGAGCAGTACTTC.

A note on this clone: The junction differs from germline at one of its ends, possibly a read error. The chain carries TRBV2 and TRBJ1-4, with a weak D call TRBD1 (6 bases). The CDR3 extends over 14 amino acids. Per the germline V gene, CDR1 is SNHLY and CDR2 is FYNNEI. In nucleotides, the CDR3 is TGTGCCAGCAGAGAAGGGGGGACTAATGAAAAACTGTTTTTT. This codes for CASREGGTNEKLFF.

V gene TRBV2 combines with J gene TRBJ2-3; D remains ambiguous. The CDR3 covers 12 residues. With 2 bases removed from V and 1 base from J, the gap between germline ends came to 1 base. Germline V gene lookup returns CDR1 SNHLY and CDR2 FYNNEI. The CDR3 DNA follows: TGTGCCAGCAGTGAACGCACAGATACGCAGTATTTT. Its translation is CASSERTDTQYF.

Note on this clone: Other nucleotide sequences from this sample produce the same CDR3. The V and J genes are TRBV5-1 and TRBJ2-3; 11 bases are shared with TRBD2. CDR3 length equals 15 residues. The germline V gene has CDR1 SGHRS and CDR2 YFSETQ. The V gene end was trimmed by 0 bases and the J gene end by 9 bases; junction bases not matched to a gene: 6. In nucleotides, the CDR3 is TGCGCCAGCAGCTTGGGTCTAGCGGGAGGAGAGACGCAGTATTTT. Translating it yields CASSLGLAGGETQYF.

The CDR3 sequence: CASTTEGQGRYEQYF. CDR3 sequence (DNA): TGTGCCAGCACAACGGAAGGGCAGGGGCGATACGAGCAGTACTTC. This rearrangement joins TRBV28 to TRBJ2-7, with D maybe TRBD1 (6 bases). The germline gives CDR1 MDHEN, CDR2 SYDVKM. V lost 7 bases and J 4 bases, leaving 20 bases between the germline ends. The CDR3 has 15 residues.

The chain carries TRBV5-1 and TRBJ2-3, with 10 nucleotides matching TRBD1. With V trimmed by 6 bases and J by 1 base, 2 bases remained unmatched. This CDR3 contains 14 residues. Germline CDR1 reads SGHRS; CDR2 reads YFSETQ. CDR3 in amino acids: CASMGTGGTDTQYF. CDR3 DNA: TGCGCCAGCATGGGGACAGGGGGCACAGATACGCAGTATTTT.

The chain has TRBV27 and TRBJ1-1, with 8 nucleotides matching TRBD1. Germline assignment: CDR1 MNHEY and CDR2 SMNVEV (reference sequence). The CDR3 sequence is 15 residues long. The J segment lost 4 bases and the V segment lost 8 bases, leaving 12 bases of the junction unmatched. This CDR3 is CASVDLGTGLTEAFF. The CDR3 DNA sequence: TGTGCCAGCGTTGACCTCGGGACAGGCCTCACTGAAGCTTTCTTT.

The rearrangement joins TRBV5-1 to TRBJ2-2; 9 bases are a match to TRBD1. V was clipped by 4 bases and J by 5 bases; unmatched bases: 6. The CDR3 length is 15 residues. Per germline, CDR1 SGHRS and CDR2 YFSETQ. CDR3 sequence (DNA): TGCGCCAGCAGCGACGACAGGGGGTGGACCGGGGAGCTGTTTTTT. As protein: CASSDDRGWTGELFF.

This chain joins TRBV5-6 and TRBJ2-7; TRBD1 matches at 10 bases. CDR3 size: 15 residues. J was trimmed by 5 bases and V by 5 bases; bases with no gene match: 10. CDR1 and CDR2 from the germline V gene are SGHDT and YYEEEE. The CDR3 nucleotides read TGTGCCAGCAGACTGCTAGGGACAGGGGCTGACGAGCAGTACTTC. This translates into CASRLLGTGADEQYF.

The rearrangement joins TRBV7-9 to TRBJ2-7; no reliable D call. This CDR3 has 12 residues. Trimming cost V 6 bases and J 0 bases, with 6 bases left between them. The germline V gene encodes CDR1 SEHNR and CDR2 FQNEAQ (reference sequence). CDR3 loop: CASRPSSYEQYF. The DNA of the CDR3 is TGTGCCAGCAGGCCCAGCTCCTACGAGCAGTACTTC.

CDR3 protein: CASSWLGGENNEQFF. CDR3 sequence (DNA): TGTGCCAGTAGTTGGCTGGGCGGGGAGAACAATGAGCAGTTCTTC. The chain is built from TRBV19 and TRBJ2-1, with a weak D call TRBD2 (6 bases). Trimming pared 5 bases from V and 5 bases from J, leaving 16 bases between. There are 15 residues in the CDR3. CDR1 and CDR2 from the germline V gene are LNHDA and SQIVND (reference sequence). Combining the CDR3 with reference TRBV19 and TRBJ2-1 gives the whole variable domain DGGITQSPKYLFRKEGQNVTLSCEQNLNHDAMYWYRQDPGQGLRLIYYSQIVNDFQKGDIAEGYSVSREKKESFPLTVTSAQKNPTAFYLCASSWLGGENNEQFFGPGTRLTVL.

The chain is built from TRBV29-1 and TRBJ1-5; D possibly corresponds to TRBD1 (5 bases). V shed 4 bases and J shed 7 bases, with 11 bases lying between them. The CDR3 has 12 residues. Looked up from germline, CDR1 is SQVTM and CDR2 is ANQGSEA. The CDR3 reads CSVGDGGQPQHF. CDR3 nucleotide sequence: TGCAGCGTTGGGGACGGAGGCCAGCCCCAGCATTTT.

For this clone: A junction end diverges from the germline sequence, so it may reflect a read error. The rearrangement links TRBV6-6 to TRBJ2-1, with a weak D call TRBD1 (5 bases). The CDR3 totals 13 residues. Germline assignment: CDR1 MNHNY and CDR2 SVGAGI (reference sequence). The DNA of the CDR3 is TGTGCCACCAGTGACAGCCCTTACAATGAGCAGTTCTTC. Amino acids: CATSDSPYNEQFF.

This chain joins TRBV29-1 and TRBJ1-2; unclear D gene. The CDR3 is 11 amino acids. Germline lookup yields CDR1 SQVTM and CDR2 ANQGSEA. V dropped 8 bases and J dropped 8 bases, with 15 bases sitting between them. The CDR3 DNA sequence: TGCAGCTTGTTTGAGGTGGGGGGCTACACCTTC. As protein: CSLFEVGGYTF.

The chain joins TRBV11-2 to TRBJ1-1; unclear D gene. The germline V gene encodes CDR1 SGHAT and CDR2 FQNNGV. With 2 bases removed from V and 0 bases from J, the gap between germline ends came to 13 bases. There are 16 residues in the CDR3. The CDR3 reads CASSLWAATMNTEAFF. In nucleotides, the CDR3 is TGTGCCAGCAGCTTATGGGCCGCTACTATGAACACTGAAGCTTTCTTT. The full variable domain, rest sourced from reference TRBV11-2 and TRBJ1-1, is EAGVAQSPRYKIIEKRQSVAFWCNPISGHATLYWYQQILGQGPKLLIQFQNNGVVDDSQLPKDRFSAERLKGVDSTLKIQPAKLEDSAVYLCASSLWAATMNTEAFFGQGTRLTVV.

The chain is built from TRBV27 and TRBJ2-7; no clear D. In germline, CDR1 is MNHEY, CDR2 SMNVEV (reference sequence). Between the trimmed V and J ends, which lost 4 bases and 3 bases, there was a span of 19 bases. This CDR3 spans 16 amino acids. The CDR3 DNA reads TGTGCCAGCAGTTCGATAGTAGCAGGTCTTATCTACGAGCAGTACTTC. It specifies CASSSIVAGLIYEQYF.

The V and J genes are TRBV11-3 and TRBJ2-3; a weak D match, TRBD2 (6 bases). The CDR3 loop spans 12 amino acids. Trimming shortened V by 7 bases and J by 5 bases, and 10 bases separated the two germline ends. Germline lookup yields CDR1 SGHNT and CDR2 YENEEA. The chain's CDR3 is CASKGRLDTQYF. CDR3 DNA: TGTGCCAGCAAGGGGAGGTTAGATACGCAGTATTTT. Using reference TRBV11-3 and TRBJ2-3 for the parts outside the CDR3, the full variable domain is EAGVVQSPRYKIIEKKQPVAFWCNPISGHNTLYWYLQNLGQGPELLIRYENEEAVDDSQLPKDRFSAERLKGVDSTLKIQPAELGDSAVYLCASKGRLDTQYFGPGTRLTVL.

The genes are TRBV2 and TRBJ2-7; 12 bases align to TRBD2. The CDR3 is 17 residues long. Trimming at V came to 4 bases and at J to 0 bases, leaving 7 bases not matched to a gene. The V gene's germline CDR1 is SNHLY and CDR2 FYNNEI. The CDR3 here is CASSVTSGRPLSYEQYF. DNA for the CDR3: TGTGCCAGCAGTGTTACTAGCGGGAGGCCCCTCTCCTACGAGCAGTACTTC.

The gene calls are TRBV25-1 and TRBJ2-7; D call uncertain. Trimming pared 2 bases from V and 4 bases from J, leaving 9 bases between. The CDR3 runs 13 residues. Looked up from germline, CDR1 is MGHDK and CDR2 is SYGVNS. The CDR3 bases are TGTGCCAGCAGTGAAACCCTCCTATACGAGCAGTACTTC. It is translated as CASSETLLYEQYF.

This clone came up once. The gene calls are TRBV28 and TRBJ1-2, with 10 bases lining up with TRBD1. Trimming cost V 6 bases and J 0 bases; bases outside gene matches: 16. This CDR3 comprises 19 residues. Germline V gene sequence: CDR1 MDHEN, CDR2 SYDVKM. CDR3 in DNA: TGTGCCAGCAGCCTCCCCGGGACAGGGGCGAAAACCTCTAACTATGGCTACACCTTC. Translation gives CASSLPGTGAKTSNYGYTF.